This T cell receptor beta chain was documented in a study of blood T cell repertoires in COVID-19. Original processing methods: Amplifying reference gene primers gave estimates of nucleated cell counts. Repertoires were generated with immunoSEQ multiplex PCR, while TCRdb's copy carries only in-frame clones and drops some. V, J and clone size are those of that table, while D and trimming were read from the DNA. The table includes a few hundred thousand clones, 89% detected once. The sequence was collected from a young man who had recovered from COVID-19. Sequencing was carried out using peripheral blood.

The DNA for the CDR3 is TGCAGCGTCGTTGAGGACAGTACATCACCCCTCCACTTT. Protein sequence: CSVVEDSTSPLHF. This chain links TRBV29-1 with TRBJ1-6; TRBD1 might be the D (6 bases). The CDR3 is 13 residues long. The germline gives CDR1 SQVTM, CDR2 ANQGSEA. The germline V and J ends were trimmed by 6 bases and 10 bases, with 16 bases remaining between them.